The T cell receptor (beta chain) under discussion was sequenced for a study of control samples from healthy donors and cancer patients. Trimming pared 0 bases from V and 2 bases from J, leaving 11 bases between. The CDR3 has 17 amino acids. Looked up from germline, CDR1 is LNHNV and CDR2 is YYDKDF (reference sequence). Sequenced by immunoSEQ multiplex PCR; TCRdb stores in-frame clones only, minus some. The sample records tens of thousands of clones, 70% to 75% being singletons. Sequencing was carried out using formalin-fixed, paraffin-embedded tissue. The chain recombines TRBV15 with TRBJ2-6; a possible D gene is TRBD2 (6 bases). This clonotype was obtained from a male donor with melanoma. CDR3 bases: TGTGCCACCAGCAGAGATCCTGGAGGGGCTGGGGCCAACGTCCTGACTTTC. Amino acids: CATSRDPGGAGANVLTF.